This T cell receptor beta chain was sequenced for a study of beta chain features in type 1 diabetes. The wider study: Patient and healthy donor groups were alike in age, gender and cell yields.

Expressed TCRB transcripts were sequenced because the isolated RNA had all been reverse transcribed beforehand. The data were produced by immunoSEQ multiplex PCR, yet TCRdb's version contains in-frame clones alone and is incomplete. Of around 430,000 clones listed, over 25% are singletons. This clone was seen a handful of times. Its antigen is still unknown. Broader study findings: Whether TCRB rearrangement is influenced by HLA type was left unresolved in this analysis. Insertion counts at VDJ junctions were lower in type 1 diabetes patients, who also showed more deletions there.

The CDR3 runs 13 residues. Germline V gene sequence: CDR1 SGDLS, CDR2 YYNGEE. Trimming removed 0 bases from V and 9 bases from J, with 9 bases in between. The TCR sequence derives from a man between 18 and 35 years old in good health. The sequencing sample was made of naive CD4+ T cells from blood. The chain joins TRBV9 to TRBJ2-2, with no clear D. CDR3 protein: CASSVAPSRELFF. In DNA, the CDR3 is TGTGCCAGCAGCGTAGCTCCGAGCAGGGAGCTGTTTTTT. Full variable domain (remainder filled in from reference TRBV9 and TRBJ2-2): DSGVTQTPKHLITATGQRVTLRCSPRSGDLSVYWYQQSLDQGLQFLIQYYNGEERAKGNILERFSAQQFPDLHSELNLSSLELGDSALYFCASSVAPSRELFFGEGSRLTVL.